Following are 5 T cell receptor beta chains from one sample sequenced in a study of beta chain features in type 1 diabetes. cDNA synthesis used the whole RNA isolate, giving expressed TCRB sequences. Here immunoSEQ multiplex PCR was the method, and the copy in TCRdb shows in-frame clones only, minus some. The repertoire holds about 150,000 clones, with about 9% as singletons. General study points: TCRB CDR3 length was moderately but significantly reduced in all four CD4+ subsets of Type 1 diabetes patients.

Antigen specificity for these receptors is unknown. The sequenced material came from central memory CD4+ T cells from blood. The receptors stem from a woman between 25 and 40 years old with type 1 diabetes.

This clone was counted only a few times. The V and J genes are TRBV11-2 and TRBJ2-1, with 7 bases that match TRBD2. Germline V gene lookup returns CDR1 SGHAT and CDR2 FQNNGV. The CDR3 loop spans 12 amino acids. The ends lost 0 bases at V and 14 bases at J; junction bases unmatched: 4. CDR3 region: CASSLEREREFF. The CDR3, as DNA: TGTGCCAGCAGCTTAGAGCGGGAGAGGGAGTTCTTC.

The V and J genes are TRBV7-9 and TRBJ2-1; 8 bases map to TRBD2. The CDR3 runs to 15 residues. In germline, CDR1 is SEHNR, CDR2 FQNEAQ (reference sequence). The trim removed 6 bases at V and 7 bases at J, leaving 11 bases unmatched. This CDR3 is CASSRKRESLNEQFF. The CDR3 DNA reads TGTGCCAGCAGTAGGAAGCGGGAGTCGCTTAATGAGCAGTTCTTC.

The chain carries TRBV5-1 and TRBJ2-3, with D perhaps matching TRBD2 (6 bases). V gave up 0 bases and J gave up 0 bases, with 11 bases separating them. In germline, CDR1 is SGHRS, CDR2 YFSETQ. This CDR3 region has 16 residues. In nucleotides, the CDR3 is TGCGCCAGCAGCTTGGTGCGGGATTATAGCACAGATACGCAGTATTTT. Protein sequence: CASSLVRDYSTDTQYF.

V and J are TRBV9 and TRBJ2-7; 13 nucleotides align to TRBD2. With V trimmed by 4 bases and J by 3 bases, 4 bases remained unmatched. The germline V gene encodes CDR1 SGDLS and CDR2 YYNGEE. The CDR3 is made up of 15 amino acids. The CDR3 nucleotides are TGTGCCAGCAGCCGGACTAGCGGGAGCTTCTACGAGCAGTACTTC. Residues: CASSRTSGSFYEQYF. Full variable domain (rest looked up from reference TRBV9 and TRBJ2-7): DSGVTQTPKHLITATGQRVTLRCSPRSGDLSVYWYQQSLDQGLQFLIQYYNGEERAKGNILERFSAQQFPDLHSELNLSSLELGDSALYFCASSRTSGSFYEQYFGPGTRLTVT.

The chain's CDR3 is CSVDRGSEETQYF. CDR3 sequence (DNA): TGCAGCGTTGACCGTGGCAGTGAAGAGACCCAGTACTTC. The chain combines TRBV29-1 with TRBJ2-5, with D hard to call. The CDR3 runs 13 residues. Between the trimmed V and J ends, which lost 3 bases and 3 bases, there was a span of 11 bases. CDR1 SQVTM and CDR2 ANQGSEA come from the germline V gene.